This TCR beta chain was captured by sequencing in a study of control samples from healthy donors and cancer patients. Profiled with immunoSEQ multiplex PCR; TCRdb holds only in-frame clones, not every one. Of some 49,000 clones listed, approximately 86% are singletons. Input material: PBMCs. The receptor comes from a woman between 45 and 65 years old with lung cancer.

The CDR3 DNA is TGTGCCAGCAGCTACCAGGGTTTGAACACTGAAGCTTTCTTT. It translates to CASSYQGLNTEAFF. The rearrangement uses TRBV11-2 and TRBJ1-1; maybe TRBD1 (5 bases). The V gene lost 4 bases and the J gene lost 0 bases, with 9 bases spanning the gap. This CDR3 is 14 amino acids long. From germline, CDR1 is SGHAT and CDR2 FQNNGV.